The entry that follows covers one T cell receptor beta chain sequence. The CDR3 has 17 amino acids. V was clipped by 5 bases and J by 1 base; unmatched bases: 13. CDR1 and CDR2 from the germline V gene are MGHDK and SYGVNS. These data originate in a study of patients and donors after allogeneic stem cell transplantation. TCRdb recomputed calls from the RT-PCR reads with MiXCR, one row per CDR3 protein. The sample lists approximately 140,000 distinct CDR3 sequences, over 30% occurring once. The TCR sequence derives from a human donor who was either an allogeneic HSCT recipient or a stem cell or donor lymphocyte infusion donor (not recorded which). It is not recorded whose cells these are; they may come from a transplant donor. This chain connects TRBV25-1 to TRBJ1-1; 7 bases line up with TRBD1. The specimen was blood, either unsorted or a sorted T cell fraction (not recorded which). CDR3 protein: CASSPPETGLQNTEAFF. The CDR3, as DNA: TGTGCCAGCAGTCCTCCTGAGACAGGGCTACAGAACACTGAAGCTTTCTTT. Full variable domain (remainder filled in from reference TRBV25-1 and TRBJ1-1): EADIYQTPRYLVIGTGKKITLECSQTMGHDKMYWYQQDPGMELHLIHYSYGVNSTEKGDLSSESTVSRIRTEHFPLTLESARPSHTSQYLCASSPPETGLQNTEAFFGQGTRLTVV.